This T cell receptor (beta chain) was observed in a study of beta chain features in type 1 diabetes. Study conclusions and caveats: The study found moderately but significantly shorter TCRB CDR3s in all four CD4+ subsets of Type 1 diabetes patients. Type 1 diabetes patients had fewer VDJ junction insertions and more deletions.

As regards this clone: No antigen is known for it. An end of the junction does not agree with germline; a read error may underlie this.

Germline assignment: CDR1 SNHLY and CDR2 FYNNEI. The CDR3 runs to 15 residues. Sorted CD4+ subsets: naive, central memory, regulatory, stem cell-like memory (CD45RO/CCR7/CD25/CD127/CD95/CD27 panel). Purity above 98% was achieved in all sorted populations. Expressed TCRB transcripts were sequenced because the isolated RNA had all been reverse transcribed beforehand. The data were produced by immunoSEQ multiplex PCR, yet TCRdb's version contains in-frame clones alone and is incomplete. Found here are 200,000 to 300,000 clones, roughly 70% of them singletons; the top ten hold approximately 0.053%. This TCR was recovered from a man under 40 in good health. Sequencing was performed on naive CD4+ T cells from blood. The chain carries TRBV2 and TRBJ1-4, with a tentative D call TRBD1 (6 bases). CDR3 residues: CASSEGGTTNEKLFF. The DNA for the CDR3 is TGTGCCAGCAGTGAAGGCGGGACAACGAATGAAAAACTGTTTTTT.